This TCR beta chain was retrieved from a study of blood T cells in healthy people across ages. This clonotype occurred a few times. Using a J-beta primer mix together with a sample-barcoded 5' primer, a second PCR was run for roughly 7 to 11 cycles. TCRdb re-called the 5' RACE reads through MiXCR, storing one row per CDR3 protein. The sample shows around 1,600,000 distinct CDR3 sequences, approximately 43% of them seen only once. The CDR3 is 12 amino acids. Trimming removed 0 bases at V and 13 bases at J, with 12 bases between. Germline V CDR1 and CDR2: MGHRA, YSYEKL. This chain links TRBV4-1 with TRBJ1-2; D not resolved. Material: blood. The receptor's source is a woman between 18 and 29 years old in good health. The CDR3 region is CASSQDALPPTF. The CDR3 DNA follows: TGCGCCAGCAGCCAAGATGCGCTTCCCCCCACCTTC.